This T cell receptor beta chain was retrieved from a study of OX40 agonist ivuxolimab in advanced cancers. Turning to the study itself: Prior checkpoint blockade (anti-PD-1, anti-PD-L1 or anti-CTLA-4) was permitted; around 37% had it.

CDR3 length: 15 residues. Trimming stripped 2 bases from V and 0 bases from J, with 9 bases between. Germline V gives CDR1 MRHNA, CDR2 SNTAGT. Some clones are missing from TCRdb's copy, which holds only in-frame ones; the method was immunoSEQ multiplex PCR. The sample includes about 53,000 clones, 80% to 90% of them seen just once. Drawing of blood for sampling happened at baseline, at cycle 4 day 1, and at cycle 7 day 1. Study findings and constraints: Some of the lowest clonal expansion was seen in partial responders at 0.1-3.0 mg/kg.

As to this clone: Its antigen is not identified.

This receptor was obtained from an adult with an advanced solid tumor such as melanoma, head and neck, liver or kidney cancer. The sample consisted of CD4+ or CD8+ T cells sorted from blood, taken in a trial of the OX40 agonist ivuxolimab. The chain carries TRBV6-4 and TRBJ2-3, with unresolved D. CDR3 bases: TGTGCCAGCAGTGACGGGCACACGAGCACAGATACGCAGTATTTT. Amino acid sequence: CASSDGHTSTDTQYF.